One and the same sample provided the 10 T cell receptor beta chains below, sequenced in a study of blood T cell repertoires in COVID-19. Clones were read by immunoSEQ multiplex PCR, and TCRdb kept only the in-frame ones, dropping some. The sample shows about 91,000 clones, 85% to 90% of them seen only once. Specimen: peripheral blood. The receptors come from a woman of 80 years or more with active COVID-19.

The chain has TRBV5-1 and TRBJ2-7, with D maybe TRBD1 (5 bases). The CDR3 covers 15 residues. The V gene's germline CDR1 is SGHRS and CDR2 YFSETQ. Trimming took off 0 bases at V and 0 bases at J, with 10 bases between the two ends. CDR3 sequence reads: CASSLGGSSSYEQYF. In nucleotides, the CDR3 is TGCGCCAGCAGCTTGGGGGGCTCCAGCTCCTACGAGCAGTACTTC.

This chain links TRBV15 with TRBJ1-4; D is ambiguous. Trimming took 0 bases from V and 0 from J, leaving 8 bases between them. Germline V lookup: CDR1 LNHNV, CDR2 YYDKDF (reference sequence). The CDR3 is 16 residues long. CDR3: CATSREHQATNEKLFF. CDR3 DNA sequence: TGTGCCACCAGCAGAGAGCATCAGGCAACTAATGAAAAACTGTTTTTT.

The chain couples TRBV7-8 to TRBJ1-5; the D gene is possibly TRBD1 (6 bases). The CDR3 extends over 17 amino acids. CDR1 and CDR2 (germline): SGHVS, FQNEAQ. Trimming cost V 5 bases and J 0 bases, with 17 bases left between them. CDR3 region: CASSPWGGSNSNQPQHF. CDR3 in DNA: TGTGCCAGCAGCCCCTGGGGGGGCAGCAATAGCAATCAGCCCCAGCATTTT.

The chain joins TRBV19 to TRBJ2-3, with TRBD2 matching 12 bases. Germline lookup yields CDR1 LNHDA and CDR2 SQIVND (reference sequence). The CDR3 has 18 residues. The ends lost 4 bases at V and 3 bases at J; junction bases unmatched: 11. CDR3 sequence: CASSTLDLAGGPTDTQYF. The DNA for the CDR3 is TGTGCCAGTAGTACCCTCGACCTAGCGGGAGGGCCAACAGATACGCAGTATTTT.

The chain uses TRBV5-1 and TRBJ2-7, with D maybe TRBD1 (6 bases). CDR1 SGHRS and CDR2 YFSETQ come from the germline V gene. V lost 5 bases and J lost 1, with 13 bases in between. The CDR3 is 14 amino acids. The DNA of the CDR3 is TGCGCCAGCAGTGTAGGGGGAGCTTCCTACGAGCAGTACTTC. Residues: CASSVGGASYEQYF.

This chain connects TRBV7-3 to TRBJ2-1; D is undetermined. CDR1 SGHTA and CDR2 FQGTGA come from the germline V gene. The CDR3 has 16 amino acids. The germline V and J ends were trimmed by 5 bases and 3 bases, with 17 bases remaining between them. The CDR3 loop reads CASSPRHRQNYNEQFF. The CDR3 DNA is TGTGCCAGCAGCCCTCGACACCGCCAAAACTACAATGAGCAGTTCTTC.

The V call is TRBV28, the J call TRBJ2-2; TRBD1 agrees at 9 bases. With V trimmed by 2 bases and J by 5 bases, 6 bases remained unmatched. The CDR3 has 16 residues. Germline V lookup: CDR1 MDHEN, CDR2 SYDVKM. The chain's CDR3 is CASSLLGQGETGELFF. The CDR3 bases are TGTGCCAGCAGTTTACTGGGACAGGGAGAAACCGGGGAGCTGTTTTTT.

The J gene is TRBJ2-7, the V gene TRBV19; tentative D call: TRBD2 (6 bases). Germline V gene lookup returns CDR1 LNHDA and CDR2 SQIVND (reference sequence). CDR3 size: 15 residues. The ends were cut back, 5 bases at V and 4 bases at J, with 18 bases in the middle. The CDR3 loop reads CASSVSGGIRYEQYF. The CDR3 DNA reads as TGTGCCAGTAGTGTTAGCGGAGGGATCAGATACGAGCAGTACTTC. The whole variable domain, remainder taken from reference TRBV19 and TRBJ2-7, is DGGITQSPKYLFRKEGQNVTLSCEQNLNHDAMYWYRQDPGQGLRLIYYSQIVNDFQKGDIAEGYSVSREKKESFPLTVTSAQKNPTAFYLCASSVSGGIRYEQYFGPGTRLTVT.

The V gene is TRBV4-2, the J gene TRBJ2-3; D uncertain. CDR1 is LGHNA, CDR2 YNFKEQ, per germline. CDR3 length: 14 residues. V was clipped by 1 base and J by 2 bases, with 7 bases between them. The CDR3 is CASSQARNTDTQYF. In DNA form, the CDR3 reads TGTGCCAGCAGCCAAGCCAGAAACACAGATACGCAGTATTTT.

V and J are TRBV7-6 and TRBJ2-2; the match to TRBD2 covers 15 bases. The CDR3 spans 22 residues. The germline gives CDR1 SGHVS, CDR2 FNYEAQ. Unmatched junction bases numbered 16, after V lost 5 bases and J lost 0 bases. The CDR3 DNA is TGTGCCAGCAGCCGGACTAGCGGGAGGGGAATAGGAAGGCTGGCGAACACCGGGGAGCTGTTTTTT. Amino acid sequence: CASSRTSGRGIGRLANTGELFF.